These 8 T cell receptor beta chains share one sample of origin, sequenced in a study of tumor-infiltrating lymphocytes in primary liver carcinoma (dated by TCRdb to 2016 to 2017). The sequencer was an Illumina HiSeq 2500. Using a constant-region primer and ProtoScript II reverse transcriptase, TCRbeta-specific cDNA was reverse-transcribed from around 500 ng total RNA. The TCRbeta libraries were prepared through three rounds of nested multiplex PCR following a slightly modified ARM-PCR procedure. Multiplex TRBV1-TRBV30 forward primers and a Cbeta reverse primer were used in the first two PCR rounds, each of which was run for around 9 cycles. In TCRdb, the public reads were trimmed at Q25 with fastp and aligned with MiXCR, with productive beta chains retained. Each entry merges the rows of one CDR3 protein and shows their most common DNA and genes. The sample table records approximately 320,000 distinct CDR3 sequences; around three fifths of these occur just once. The biggest ten clones account for about a sixth of the sample.

Blood RNA was extracted from unsorted whole blood with TRIzol reagent; germline DNA came from the DNeasy Blood & Tissue kit. The specimen was peripheral blood. The receptors come from a woman aged 25 to 39 with primary liver carcinoma and hepatitis B virus infection.

This clonotype showed up just once. The chain employs TRBV18 and TRBJ2-7; D possibly corresponds to TRBD2 (5 bases). Germline assignment: CDR1 KGHSH and CDR2 LQKENI. Trimming shortened V by 2 bases and J by 2 bases, and 10 bases separated the two germline ends. The CDR3 consists of 14 residues. Here the CDR3 DNA reads TGTGCCAGCTCACCAGGCCACGGGACCTACGAGCAGTACTTC. This sequence encodes CASSPGHGTYEQYF.

As for this clonotype: One end of the junction is discordant with germline, which a read error may explain. The V and J genes are TRBV4-1 and TRBJ1-1, with TRBD1 matching 9 bases. This CDR3 has 14 amino acids. Germline V gene sequence: CDR1 MGHRA, CDR2 YSYEKL. Written as DNA, the CDR3 is TGCGCCAGCAACCAACCAGACAGGGGGACTGAAGCTTTCTTT. It encodes CASNQPDRGTEAFF.

About this clonotype: Mismatch with germline at one junction end may stem from a read error. V is TRBV11-3 and J is TRBJ2-1; a weak D match, TRBD2 (6 bases). The germline gives CDR1 SGHNT, CDR2 YENEEA. The CDR3 spans 16 residues. CDR3 protein: CASSLSGHAWVSEHFF. DNA for the CDR3: TGCGCCAGCAGCCTTAGCGGCCATGCCTGGGTCTCTGAGCATTTCTTC.

A note on this clonotype: This may be a read error: a much more frequent sequence differs by one nucleotide. This rearrangement joins TRBV6-1 to TRBJ2-1; 7 bases line up with TRBD1. Germline-derived CDR1 and CDR2 are MNHNS and SASEGT. The CDR3 extends over 15 amino acids. Trimming at V came to 7 bases and at J to 4 bases, leaving 10 bases not matched to a gene. The chain's CDR3 is CASMVDRDVYNEQFF. DNA of the CDR3: TGTGCCAGCATGGTCGACAGGGACGTATACAATGAGCAGTTCTTC.

The count of this clonotype is one. J is TRBJ2-7 and V is TRBV11-2; 7 nucleotides line up with TRBD2. Germline V CDR1 and CDR2: SGHAT, FQNNGV. J gave up 3 bases and V 1 base, and 12 bases lay outside the gene matches. The CDR3 extends over 17 amino acids. CDR3 in amino acids: CASSLGVSGGHLYEQYF. CDR3 nucleotide sequence: TGTGCCAGCAGCTTAGGAGTATCGGGAGGACATCTCTACGAGCAGTACTTC.

As to this clonotype: At one end, the junction sequence differs from germline, possibly due to a read error. The rearrangement links TRBV29-1 to TRBJ2-3; the D gene is possibly TRBD2 (6 bases). This CDR3 region has 14 residues. Germline V lookup: CDR1 SQVTM, CDR2 ANQGSEA. CDR3 DNA sequence: TGCGGCGTACTAGCCGCAGCTAGCGCAGATACGCAGTATTTT. As protein: CGVLAAASADTQYF.

Remarks on this clonotype: Sequence at one end of the junction differs from germline and may be a read error. V is TRBV11-1 and J is TRBJ1-5; D remains ambiguous. Germline V gene lookup returns CDR1 SGHAT and CDR2 FQDESV (reference sequence). CDR3 size: 13 residues. For the CDR3, the DNA is TGTGCCAACAGCTTTGAGAGCAATCAGCCCCAGCATTTT. Its protein is CANSFESNQPQHF.

A note on this clonotype: Mismatch with germline at one junction end may stem from a read error. The genes are TRBV11-2 and TRBJ2-2; perhaps TRBD2 as D (5 bases). This CDR3 has 14 amino acids. Germline assignment: CDR1 SGHAT and CDR2 FQNNGV. The CDR3 nucleotides are TGTGCCAGCAGTTCTGGATCAAACACCGGGGAGCTATTTTTT. Its translation is CASSSGSNTGELFF.